This entry concerns a single T cell receptor beta chain. The source of the sample is a study of cytomegalovirus exposure and HLA in healthy donors. Study in general: Within the Caucasian-associated ancestry cluster were around 81% of the roughly 430 genotyped donors.

This CDR3 comprises 15 residues. Trimming took 6 bases from V and 6 from J; bases not matched to a gene: 8. The germline V gene has CDR1 MNHNS and CDR2 SASEGT. In the PCR, 60 Vbeta and 13 Jbeta primers were used. Original data processing: In a later analysis, roughly 10 million of some 80 million unique beta chains occurred in at least two donors. Clones were read by immunoSEQ multiplex PCR, and TCRdb kept only the in-frame ones, dropping some. The V and J calls and the clone size are those of that table, but D and trimming were determined from the DNA. The data show 140,000 or so clones, with roughly 65% seen just once and about 4.5% held by the top ten. Despite likely unrecorded immune exposures, the donors were nominally healthy at the time of sampling.

The sequence derives from a man aged 60-69 years in good health and CMV-seronegative. The material sequenced was PBMCs. The rearrangement joins TRBV6-1 to TRBJ2-2, with 9 bases matching TRBD1. The CDR3 sequence: CASRTGGTVAGELFF. The CDR3 DNA is TGTGCCAGCAGGACAGGGGGGACCGTGGCCGGGGAGCTGTTTTTT.